What follows are 2 T cell receptor beta chains derived from one specimen sequenced in a study of PD-1 blockade in mismatch repair-deficient tumors. Assay: immunoSEQ multiplex PCR; the TCRdb copy retains only in-frame clones and omits some. The sample comprises more than 15,000 clones, 80% to 85% of which are singletons, and 3.4% rests with the top ten. The sample consisted of PBMCs, taken 4 weeks after starting pembrolizumab. These receptors were taken from an adult with mismatch repair-deficient cancer.

This clone was observed a few times. V usage is TRBV30 and J usage is TRBJ1-1; no reliable D call. CDR1 and CDR2 from the germline V gene are GTSNPN and SVGIG (reference sequence). Trimming took 0 bases from V and 1 from J, leaving 6 bases between them. The CDR3 contains 13 residues. Here the CDR3 DNA reads TGTGCCTGGAGTGTACGGGAGAACACTGAAGCTTTCTTT. Its translation is CAWSVRENTEAFF.

The chain is built from TRBV6-5 and TRBJ1-6; D possibly corresponds to TRBD1 (5 bases). Germline CDR1 and CDR2: MNHEY and SVGAGI. CDR3 length: 14 amino acids. Trimming shortened V by 3 bases and J by 7 bases, and 10 bases separated the two germline ends. The chain's CDR3 is CASSYLRENSPLHF. As DNA, the CDR3 is TGTGCCAGCAGTTATCTCAGGGAAAATTCACCCCTCCACTTT.